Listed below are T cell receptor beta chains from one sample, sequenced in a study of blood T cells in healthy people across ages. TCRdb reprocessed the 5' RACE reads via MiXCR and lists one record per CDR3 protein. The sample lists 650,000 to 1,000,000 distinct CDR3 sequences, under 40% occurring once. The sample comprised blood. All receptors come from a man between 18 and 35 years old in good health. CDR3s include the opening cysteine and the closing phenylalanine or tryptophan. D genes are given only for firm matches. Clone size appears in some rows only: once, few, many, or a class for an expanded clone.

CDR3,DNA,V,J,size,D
CASSGGTVYGYTF,TGTGCCAGCAGCGGAGGGACAGTCTATGGCTACACCTTC,TRBV7-9,TRBJ1-2,many,TRBD1
CASSTGQNRDEQFF,TGTGCCAGCAGCACTGGACAAAACCGGGATGAGCAGTTCTTC,TRBV5-5,TRBJ2-1,many,.
CSATQTETGGEQYF,TGCAGTGCCACACAAACCGAGACAGGGGGCGAGCAGTACTTC,TRBV20-1,TRBJ2-7,once,TRBD1
CASSQNMKLAENTDTQYF,TGCGCCAGCAGCCAAAACATGAAACTAGCGGAGAATACAGATACGCAGTATTTT,TRBV4-3,TRBJ2-3,.,TRBD2
CASSTPRYQFF,TGTGCCAGCAGTACCCCCAGGTACCAGTTCTTC,TRBV28,TRBJ2-1,.,.
CAIRTGDNTEAFF,TGTGCCATCAGGACAGGGGACAACACTGAAGCTTTCTTT,TRBV10-3,TRBJ1-1,.,TRBD1
CSARAGLANPTDTQYF,TGCAGTGCTAGGGCGGGACTAGCGAACCCCACAGATACGCAGTATTTT,TRBV20-1,TRBJ2-3,.,TRBD2
CASSYSSSGTYNEQFF,TGTGCCAGCAGTTACTCGTCGAGTGGTACCTACAATGAGCAGTTCTTC,TRBV6-5,TRBJ2-1,.,.
CSALRQGLAGAQEIQYF,TGCAGTGCTCTCCGACAGGGACTAGCGGGGGCTCAAGAGATCCAGTACTTC,TRBV20-1,TRBJ2-5,.,TRBD2
CASSPDPYSNQPQPF,TGTGCCAGCAGTCCCGATCCGTATAGCAATCAGCCCCAGCCTTTT,TRBV12-3/TRBV12-4,TRBJ1-5,once,.
CASSLSPGQPQHF,TGCGCCAGCAGCTTGTCGCCGGGACAGCCCCAGCATTTT,TRBV5-1,TRBJ1-5,few,.
CASSLDPGVGTGELFF,TGTGCCAGCAGCTTAGACCCGGGTGTAGGCACCGGGGAGCTGTTTTTT,TRBV11-2,TRBJ2-2,.,.
CASSRDVASANEQYF,TGTGCCAGCAGCCGGGACGTAGCCTCCGCCAATGAGCAGTACTTC,TRBV5-5,TRBJ2-5,few,.
CATSDLSSTDTQYF,TGTGCCACCAGTGATTTGAGTAGCACAGATACGCAGTATTTT,TRBV24-1,TRBJ2-3,.,.
CSAVGQGDQPQHF,TGCAGTGCGGTGGGACAGGGGGATCAGCCCCAGCATTTT,TRBV20-1,TRBJ1-5,many,TRBD1
CASSKANLTAEQFF,TGTGCCAGCAGCAAAGCGAACCTGACAGCCGAGCAGTTCTTC,TRBV21-1,TRBJ2-1,few,.
CASSPGTQEGLDEQFF,TGTGCCAGCAGCCCCGGGACCCAAGAAGGGCTGGATGAGCAGTTCTTC,TRBV12-3/TRBV12-4,TRBJ2-1,many,.
CASSLRTEGNEQFF,TGTGCCAGCAGCTTAAGGACGGAGGGTAATGAGCAGTTCTTC,TRBV7-7,TRBJ2-1,.,.
CSARPGAGSETQYF,TGCAGTGCTAGGCCCGGGGCTGGAAGCGAGACCCAGTACTTC,TRBV20-1,TRBJ2-5,few,.
CASSQEGLALSYWNNEQYF,TGCGCCAGCAGCCAAGAGGGACTAGCGTTGTCCTATTGGAACAATGAGCAGTACTTC,TRBV4-3,TRBJ2-7,few,TRBD2
CASSSSETGGEGYTF,TGTGCCAGCAGCTCGTCCGAGACAGGGGGTGAAGGCTACACCTTC,TRBV7-8,TRBJ1-2,.,TRBD1
CASSEAPGSPYYGYTF,TGTGCCAGCAGTGAAGCGCCCGGTTCCCCTTACTATGGCTACACCTTC,TRBV2,TRBJ1-2,few,.
CASSPPDGPYEQYF,TGTGCCAGCAGTCCCCCAGACGGACCCTACGAGCAGTACTTC,TRBV12-3/TRBV12-4,TRBJ2-7,few,.
CARAGTAGGNNEQYF,TGTGCCAGGGCCGGGACGGCCGGGGGAAACAATGAGCAGTACTTC,TRBV2,TRBJ2-7,.,.
CASSRDSRLINEQFF,TGTGCCAGCAGTCGGGACAGCCGGCTCATCAATGAGCAGTTCTTC,TRBV4-2,TRBJ2-1,.,TRBD1
CASSLVVHTDTGELFF,TGTGCCAGCAGCTTAGTGGTTCACACCGACACCGGGGAGCTGTTTTTT,TRBV7-2,TRBJ2-2,.,.
CASSAASRGYGYTF,TGTGCCAGCAGTGCAGCTAGTCGCGGCTATGGCTACACCTTC,TRBV12-3/TRBV12-4,TRBJ1-2,.,.
CASRRSSGDEVRNEQFF,TGTGCCAGCAGAAGAAGTAGCGGGGATGAGGTTCGAAATGAGCAGTTCTTC,TRBV12-3/TRBV12-4,TRBJ2-1,many,TRBD2
CASSARTPINSPLHF,TGTGCCAGCAGCGCTCGGACACCTATTAATTCACCCCTCCACTTT,TRBV7-2,TRBJ1-6,.,.
CASGLPKQGTYEQYF,TGTGCTAGTGGTTTGCCTAAACAGGGGACCTACGAGCAGTACTTC,TRBV12-5,TRBJ2-7,few,TRBD1
CASTPVTSGGLVEQYF,TGCGCCAGCACGCCGGTTACTAGCGGGGGGTTAGTTGAGCAGTACTTC,TRBV5-1,TRBJ2-5,.,TRBD2
CASRLGLGTGELFF,TGTGCCAGCAGACTAGGGTTGGGCACCGGGGAGCTGTTTTTT,TRBV4-2,TRBJ2-2,.,.
CASSHRQGTDSNQPQHF,TGCGCCAGCAGCCACCGACAGGGGACGGATAGCAATCAGCCCCAGCATTTT,TRBV4-1,TRBJ1-5,.,TRBD1
CASSSMGRSSYNEQFF,TGTGCCAGCAGCTCAATGGGGAGGAGCTCCTACAATGAGCAGTTCTTC,TRBV11-1,TRBJ2-1,.,.
CASSARRASADTQYF,TGTGCCAGCAGCGCGCGGAGGGCATCCGCAGATACGCAGTATTTT,TRBV9,TRBJ2-3,.,.
CSAGTGYGTEAFF,TGCAGTGCCGGGACAGGGTATGGCACTGAAGCTTTCTTT,TRBV20-1,TRBJ1-1,few,TRBD1
CSARDNSRGAADTQYF,TGCAGTGCTAGGGACAATAGCAGGGGGGCTGCAGATACGCAGTATTTT,TRBV20-1,TRBJ2-3,.,.
CSVYAGTGIFEQYF,TGCAGCGTTTACGCCGGGACAGGGATCTTCGAGCAGTACTTC,TRBV29-1,TRBJ2-7,.,TRBD1
CASRSSYLGAQYNEQYF,TGTGCCAGCAGGTCCTCCTATTTGGGGGCGCAATACAATGAGCAGTACTTC,TRBV2,TRBJ2-5,.,.
CASSQDVYTYEQYF,TGCGCCAGCAGCCAAGATGTTTACACTTACGAGCAGTACTTC,TRBV4-3,TRBJ2-7,many,.
CASSRTGGASLNTIYF,TGTGCCAGCAGCCGAACAGGGGGCGCGAGCTTGAACACCATATATTTT,TRBV6-6,TRBJ1-3,.,TRBD1
CASSPPRRGLQADAQYF,TGTGCCAGCAGTCCCCCTCGTAGGGGACTGCAAGCGGATGCGCAGTATTTT,TRBV12-3/TRBV12-4,TRBJ2-3,.,.
CSAGGQPQYNEQFF,TGCAGTGCCGGGGGACAGCCCCAATACAATGAGCAGTTCTTC,TRBV20-1,TRBJ2-1,many,.
CASSLDMGERYF,TGTGCCAGCAGCTTAGACATGGGCGAGCGGTACTTC,TRBV7-2,TRBJ2-7,.,.
CASSLSTDRGNSSLHF,TGTGCCAGCAGCTTATCAACGGACAGGGGGAATTCATCCCTCCACTTT,TRBV7-8,TRBJ1-6,.,TRBD1
CASGFDLDTQYF,TGTGCTAGTGGTTTCGACCTAGATACGCAGTATTTT,TRBV12-5,TRBJ2-3,.,.
CASNGGWENTEAFF,TGTGCCAGTAACGGGGGCTGGGAGAACACTGAAGCTTTCTTT,TRBV12-3/TRBV12-4,TRBJ1-1,few,.
CASSLYAVAYDEQFF,TGTGCCAGCAGCTTATATGCGGTGGCCTACGATGAGCAGTTCTTC,TRBV13,TRBJ2-1,few,.
CASSLSASSPLHF,TGTGCCAGCAGCCTCAGTGCCTCCTCTCCCCTCCACTTT,TRBV12-3/TRBV12-4,TRBJ1-6,many,.
CAWSVGGSEKLFF,TGTGCCTGGAGTGTAGGGGGTAGTGAAAAACTGTTTTTT,TRBV30,TRBJ1-4,few,.
CSARGTGNEKLFF,TGCAGTGCTAGGGGGACAGGGAATGAAAAACTGTTTTTT,TRBV20-1,TRBJ1-4,.,TRBD1
CTGGGSYYNEQFF,TGCACCGGGGGGGGGTCTTACTACAATGAGCAGTTCTTC,TRBV29-1,TRBJ2-1,many,TRBD2
CASSQDRQYGYTF,TGTGCCAGCAGCCAAGATCGGCAGTATGGCTACACCTTC,TRBV4-2,TRBJ1-2,few,.